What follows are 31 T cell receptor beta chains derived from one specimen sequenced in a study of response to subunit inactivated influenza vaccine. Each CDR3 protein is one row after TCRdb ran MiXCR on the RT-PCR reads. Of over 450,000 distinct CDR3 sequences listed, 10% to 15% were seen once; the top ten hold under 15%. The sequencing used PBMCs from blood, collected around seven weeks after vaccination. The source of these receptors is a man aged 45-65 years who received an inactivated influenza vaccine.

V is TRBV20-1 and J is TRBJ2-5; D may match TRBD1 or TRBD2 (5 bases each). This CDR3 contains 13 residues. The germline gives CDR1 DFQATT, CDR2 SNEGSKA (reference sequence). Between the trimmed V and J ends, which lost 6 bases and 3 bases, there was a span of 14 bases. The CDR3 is CSARGSGEETQYF. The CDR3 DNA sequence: TGCAGTGCACGGGGCTCCGGGGAAGAGACCCAGTACTTC.

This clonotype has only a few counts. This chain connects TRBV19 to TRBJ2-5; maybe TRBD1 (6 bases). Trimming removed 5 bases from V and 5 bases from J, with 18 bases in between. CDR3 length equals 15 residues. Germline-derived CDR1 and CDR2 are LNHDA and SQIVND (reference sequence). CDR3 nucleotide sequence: TGTGCCAGTAGTGTATCCGGGACACAGGGCGAGACCCAGTACTTC. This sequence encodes CASSVSGTQGETQYF.

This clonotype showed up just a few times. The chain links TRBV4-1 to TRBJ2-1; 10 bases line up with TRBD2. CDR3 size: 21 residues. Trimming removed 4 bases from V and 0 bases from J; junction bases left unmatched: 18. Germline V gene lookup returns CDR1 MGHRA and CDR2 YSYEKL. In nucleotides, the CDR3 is TGCGCCAGCAGCCGGTCATCTAGCGGGGGCGTCAAGACCAGCTCCTACAATGAGCAGTTCTTC. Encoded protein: CASSRSSSGGVKTSSYNEQFF.

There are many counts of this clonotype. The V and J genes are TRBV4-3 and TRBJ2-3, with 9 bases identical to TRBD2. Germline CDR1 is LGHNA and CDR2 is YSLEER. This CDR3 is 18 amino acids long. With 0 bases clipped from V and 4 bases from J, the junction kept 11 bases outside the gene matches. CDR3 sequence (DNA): TGCGCCAGCAGCCAAGATCCCCTACTAGCGGGTAGGGCAGATACGCAGTATTTT. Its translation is CASSQDPLLAGRADTQYF.

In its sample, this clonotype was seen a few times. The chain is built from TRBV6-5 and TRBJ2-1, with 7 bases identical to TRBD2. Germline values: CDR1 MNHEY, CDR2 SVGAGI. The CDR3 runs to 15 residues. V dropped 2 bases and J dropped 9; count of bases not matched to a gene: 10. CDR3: CASSYTGLEFGEQFF. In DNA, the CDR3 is TGTGCCAGCAGTTACACCGGACTAGAATTTGGTGAGCAGTTCTTC.

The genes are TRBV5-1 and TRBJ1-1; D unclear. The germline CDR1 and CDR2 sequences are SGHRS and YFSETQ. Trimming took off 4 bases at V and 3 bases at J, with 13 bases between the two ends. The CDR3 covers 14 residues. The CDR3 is CASSIQTPDTEAFF. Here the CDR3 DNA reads TGCGCCAGCAGCATACAGACTCCGGACACTGAAGCTTTCTTT.

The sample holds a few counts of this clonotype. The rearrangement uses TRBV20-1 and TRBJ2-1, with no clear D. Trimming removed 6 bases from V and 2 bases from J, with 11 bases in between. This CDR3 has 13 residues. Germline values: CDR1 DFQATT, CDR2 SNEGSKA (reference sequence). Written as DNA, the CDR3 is TGCAGTGCCCACCGGGCTCCCTACAATGAGCAGTTCTTC. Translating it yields CSAHRAPYNEQFF.

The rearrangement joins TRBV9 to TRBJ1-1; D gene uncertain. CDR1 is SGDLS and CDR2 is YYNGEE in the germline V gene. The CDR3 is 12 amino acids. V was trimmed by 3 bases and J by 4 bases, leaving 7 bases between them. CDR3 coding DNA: TGTGCCAGCAGCGCGGTTCGCACTGAAGCTTTCTTT. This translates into CASSAVRTEAFF. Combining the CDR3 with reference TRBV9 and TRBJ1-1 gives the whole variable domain DSGVTQTPKHLITATGQRVTLRCSPRSGDLSVYWYQQSLDQGLQFLIQYYNGEERAKGNILERFSAQQFPDLHSELNLSSLELGDSALYFCASSAVRTEAFFGQGTRLTVV.

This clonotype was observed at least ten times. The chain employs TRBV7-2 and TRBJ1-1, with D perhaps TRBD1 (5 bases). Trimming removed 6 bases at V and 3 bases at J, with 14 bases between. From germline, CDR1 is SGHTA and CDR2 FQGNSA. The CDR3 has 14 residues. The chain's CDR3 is CASRPGPGDTEAFF. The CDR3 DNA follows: TGTGCCAGCAGGCCCGGACCGGGGGACACTGAAGCTTTCTTT.

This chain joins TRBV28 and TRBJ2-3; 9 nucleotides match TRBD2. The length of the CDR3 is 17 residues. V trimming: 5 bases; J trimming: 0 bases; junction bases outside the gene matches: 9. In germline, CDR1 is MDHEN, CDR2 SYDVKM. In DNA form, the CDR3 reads TGTGCCAGCAGTAACGGCGGGGGGGTCCGAAGCACAGATACGCAGTATTTT. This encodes CASSNGGGVRSTDTQYF.

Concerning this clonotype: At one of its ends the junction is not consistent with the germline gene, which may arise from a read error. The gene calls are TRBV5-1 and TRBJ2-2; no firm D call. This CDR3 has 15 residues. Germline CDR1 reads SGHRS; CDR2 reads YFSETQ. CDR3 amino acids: CGSSFTATNTGELFF. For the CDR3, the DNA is TGCGGCAGCAGCTTCACGGCAACGAACACCGGGGAGCTGTTTTTT.

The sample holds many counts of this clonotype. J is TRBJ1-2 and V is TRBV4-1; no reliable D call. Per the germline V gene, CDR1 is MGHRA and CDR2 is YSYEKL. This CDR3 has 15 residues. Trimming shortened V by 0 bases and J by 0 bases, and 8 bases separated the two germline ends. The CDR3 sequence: CASSQDDIPNYGYTF. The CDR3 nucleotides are TGCGCCAGCAGCCAAGACGATATTCCTAACTATGGCTACACCTTC.

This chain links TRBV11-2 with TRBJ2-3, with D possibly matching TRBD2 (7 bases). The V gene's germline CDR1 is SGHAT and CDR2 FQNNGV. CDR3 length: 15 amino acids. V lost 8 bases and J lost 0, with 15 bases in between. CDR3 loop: CASRAAGASTDTQYF. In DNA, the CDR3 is TGTGCCAGCCGAGCGGCGGGGGCTAGCACAGATACGCAGTATTTT.

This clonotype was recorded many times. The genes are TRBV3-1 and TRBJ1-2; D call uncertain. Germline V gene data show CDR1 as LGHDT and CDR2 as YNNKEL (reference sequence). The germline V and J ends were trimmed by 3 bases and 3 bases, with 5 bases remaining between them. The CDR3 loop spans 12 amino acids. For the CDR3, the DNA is TGTGCCAGCAGCCAGAGGGACTATGGCTACACCTTC. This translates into CASSQRDYGYTF.

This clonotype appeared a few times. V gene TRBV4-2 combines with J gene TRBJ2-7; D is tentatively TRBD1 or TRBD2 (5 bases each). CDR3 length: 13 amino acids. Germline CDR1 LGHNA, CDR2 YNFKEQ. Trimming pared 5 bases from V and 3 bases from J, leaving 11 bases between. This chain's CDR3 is CASSRGEGYEQYF. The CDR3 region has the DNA TGTGCCAGCAGCAGGGGAGAGGGCTACGAGCAGTACTTC.

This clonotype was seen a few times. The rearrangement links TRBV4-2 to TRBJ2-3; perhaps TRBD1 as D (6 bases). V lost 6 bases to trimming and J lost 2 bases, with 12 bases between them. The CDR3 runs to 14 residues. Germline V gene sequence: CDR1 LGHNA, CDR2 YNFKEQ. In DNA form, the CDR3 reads TGTGCCAGCAGGGTGACAGGCGACACAGATACGCAGTATTTT. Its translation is CASRVTGDTDTQYF.

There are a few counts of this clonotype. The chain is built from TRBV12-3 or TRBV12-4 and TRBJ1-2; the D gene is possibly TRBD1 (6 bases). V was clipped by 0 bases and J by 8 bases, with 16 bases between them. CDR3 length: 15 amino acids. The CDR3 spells CASSLAGGRSEGYTF. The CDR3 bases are TGTGCCAGCAGTTTAGCGGGGGGGCGAAGTGAGGGCTACACCTTC.

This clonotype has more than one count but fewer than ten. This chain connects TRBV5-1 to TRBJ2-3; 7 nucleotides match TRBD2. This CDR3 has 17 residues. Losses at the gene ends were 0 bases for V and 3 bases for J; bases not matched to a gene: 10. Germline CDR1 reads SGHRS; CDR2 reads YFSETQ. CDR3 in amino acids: CASSLEPGLSGTDTQYF. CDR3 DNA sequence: TGCGCCAGCAGCTTGGAGCCGGGACTAAGTGGAACAGATACGCAGTATTTT.

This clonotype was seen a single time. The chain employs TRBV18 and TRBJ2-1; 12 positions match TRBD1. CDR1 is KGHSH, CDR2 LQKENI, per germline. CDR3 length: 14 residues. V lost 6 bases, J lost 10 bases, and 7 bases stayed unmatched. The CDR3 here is CASSPGTGGVEQFF. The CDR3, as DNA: TGTGCCAGCTCTCCCGGGACAGGGGGCGTGGAGCAGTTCTTC.

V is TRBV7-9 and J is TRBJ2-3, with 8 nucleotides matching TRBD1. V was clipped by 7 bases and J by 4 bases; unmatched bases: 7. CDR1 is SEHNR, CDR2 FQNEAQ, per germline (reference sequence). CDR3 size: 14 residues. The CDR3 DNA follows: TGTGCCAGCACCTGGACAGGGAAGTCAGATACGCAGTATTTT. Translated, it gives CASTWTGKSDTQYF. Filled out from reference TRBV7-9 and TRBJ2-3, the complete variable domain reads DTGVSQNPRHKITKRGQNVTFRCDPISEHNRLYWYRQTLGQGPEFLTYFQNEAQLEKSRLLSDRFSAERPKGSFSTLEIQRTEQGDSAMYLCASTWTGKSDTQYFGPGTRLTVL.

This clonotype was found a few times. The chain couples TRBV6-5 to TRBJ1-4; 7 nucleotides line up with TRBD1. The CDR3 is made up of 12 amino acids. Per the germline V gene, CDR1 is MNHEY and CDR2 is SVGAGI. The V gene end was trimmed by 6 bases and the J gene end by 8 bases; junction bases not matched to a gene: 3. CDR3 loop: CASRSGGEKLFF. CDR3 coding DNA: TGTGCCAGCAGATCAGGGGGAGAAAAACTGTTTTTT.

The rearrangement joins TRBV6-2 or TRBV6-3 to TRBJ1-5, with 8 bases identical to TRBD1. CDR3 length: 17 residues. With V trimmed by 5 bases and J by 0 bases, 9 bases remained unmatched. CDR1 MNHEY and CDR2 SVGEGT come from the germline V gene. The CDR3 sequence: CASSRSRDRYSNQPQHF. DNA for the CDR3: TGTGCCAGCAGTCGAAGCCGGGACAGGTATAGCAATCAGCCCCAGCATTTT.

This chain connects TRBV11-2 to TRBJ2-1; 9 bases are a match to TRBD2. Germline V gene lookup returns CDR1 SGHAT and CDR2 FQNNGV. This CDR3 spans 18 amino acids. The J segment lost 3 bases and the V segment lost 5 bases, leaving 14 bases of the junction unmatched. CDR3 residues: CASSRGTSFPLIYNEQFF. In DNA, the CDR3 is TGTGCCAGCAGCCGAGGGACTAGCTTCCCCCTAATCTACAATGAGCAGTTCTTC.

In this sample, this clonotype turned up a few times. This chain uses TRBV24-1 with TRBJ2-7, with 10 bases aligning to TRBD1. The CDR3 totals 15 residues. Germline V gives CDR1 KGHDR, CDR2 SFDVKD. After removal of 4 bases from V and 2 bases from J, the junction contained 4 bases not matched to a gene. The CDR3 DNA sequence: TGTGCCACCAGTGAGACCGGGACAGGGGCCTACGAGCAGTACTTC. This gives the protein CATSETGTGAYEQYF.

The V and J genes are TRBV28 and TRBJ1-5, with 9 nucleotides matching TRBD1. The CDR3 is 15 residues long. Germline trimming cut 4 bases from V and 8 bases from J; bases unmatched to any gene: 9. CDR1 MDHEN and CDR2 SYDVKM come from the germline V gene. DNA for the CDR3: TGTGCCAGCAGTTACAGGGGGCGCGGAATTGAGCCCCAGCATTTT. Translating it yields CASSYRGRGIEPQHF.

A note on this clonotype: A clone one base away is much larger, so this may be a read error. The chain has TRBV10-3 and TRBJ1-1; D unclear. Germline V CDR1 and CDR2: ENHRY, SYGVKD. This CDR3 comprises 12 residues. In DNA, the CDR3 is TGTGCCAGCAGTCAGTTTGGGGCTGAAGCTTTCTTT. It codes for CASSQFGAEAFF.

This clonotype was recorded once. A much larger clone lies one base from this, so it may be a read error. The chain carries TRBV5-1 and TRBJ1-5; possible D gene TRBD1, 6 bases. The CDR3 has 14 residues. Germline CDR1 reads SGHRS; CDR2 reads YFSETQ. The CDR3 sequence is CASSPDSRNQPQDF. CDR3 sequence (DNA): TGCGCCAGCAGCCCGGACAGCCGAAATCAGCCCCAGGATTTT.

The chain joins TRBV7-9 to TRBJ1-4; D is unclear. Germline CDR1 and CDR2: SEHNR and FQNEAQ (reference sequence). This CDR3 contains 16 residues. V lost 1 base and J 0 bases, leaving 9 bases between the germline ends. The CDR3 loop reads CASSLGAVATNEKLFF. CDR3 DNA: TGTGCCAGCAGCTTAGGGGCGGTTGCAACTAATGAAAAACTGTTTTTT.

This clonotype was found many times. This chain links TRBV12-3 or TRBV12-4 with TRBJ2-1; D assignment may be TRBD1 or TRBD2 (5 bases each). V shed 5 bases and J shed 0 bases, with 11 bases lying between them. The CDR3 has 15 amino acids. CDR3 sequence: CASSVDGGSYNEQFF. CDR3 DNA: TGTGCCAGCAGTGTCGATGGGGGCTCCTACAATGAGCAGTTCTTC.

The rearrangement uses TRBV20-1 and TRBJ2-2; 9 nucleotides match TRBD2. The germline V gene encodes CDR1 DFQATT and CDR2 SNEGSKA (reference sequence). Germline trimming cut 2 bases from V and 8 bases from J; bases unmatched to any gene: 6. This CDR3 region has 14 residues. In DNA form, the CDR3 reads TGCAGTGCTAGACTAGCGGGGCTGCGGGGGGAGCTGTTTTTT. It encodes CSARLAGLRGELFF.

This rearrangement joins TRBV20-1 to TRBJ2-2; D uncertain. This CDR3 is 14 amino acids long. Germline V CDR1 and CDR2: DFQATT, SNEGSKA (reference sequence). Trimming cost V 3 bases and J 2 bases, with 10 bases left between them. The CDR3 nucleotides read TGCAGTGCTAGGCATACGCTCAACACCGGGGAGCTGTTTTTT. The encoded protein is CSARHTLNTGELFF.